A single sample is the source of the 30 T cell receptor beta chains below, sequenced in a study of CD8+ T cells in alopecia areata. cDNA serving as the sequencing template came from extracted, reverse transcribed RNA. This table comes from immunoSEQ multiplex PCR, and its TCRdb copy is limited to in-frame clones, with some not included. The table lists about 210,000 clones, more than 45% of them singletons. The treatment was: oral pan-JAK inhibitor, 5-10 mg twice daily. The sample here was CD4+ T cells sorted from blood, taken at week 4, from a patient treated with tofacitinib. Receptor source: a human donor with alopecia areata.

The chain has TRBV14 and TRBJ1-2, with 7 bases aligning to TRBD1. The V segment lost 1 base and the J segment 4 bases; nucleotides outside the gene matches: 9. Looked up from germline, CDR1 is SGHDN and CDR2 is FVKESK. The CDR3 covers 16 residues. The CDR3 DNA reads TGTGCCAGCAGCCAAGGTCGAGAGGGACAGCTCTATGGCTACACCTTC. Amino acids: CASSQGREGQLYGYTF.

The rearrangement links TRBV2 to TRBJ2-5; D is possibly TRBD1 (5 bases). The germline gives CDR1 SNHLY, CDR2 FYNNEI. V was pared by 6 bases and J by 3 bases, with 8 bases between. The CDR3 consists of 12 residues. The DNA of the CDR3 is TGTGCCAGCAGCGTAGGGGAAGAGACCCAGTACTTC. This gives the protein CASSVGEETQYF.

This clone turned up a few times. The genes are TRBV19 and TRBJ2-1; weak D call: TRBD1 (5 bases). The V and J ends lost 6 bases and 5 bases respectively, with 11 bases between them. The CDR3 has 13 residues. CDR1 and CDR2 from the germline V gene are LNHDA and SQIVND (reference sequence). DNA for the CDR3: TGTGCCAGTAGGCCCGACAGAGACAATGAGCAGTTCTTC. It yields the protein CASRPDRDNEQFF.

A few counts support this clone. The rearrangement uses TRBV30 and TRBJ2-3; 7 nucleotides align to TRBD2. The CDR3 is 14 amino acids. Germline trimming cut 1 base from V and 1 base from J; bases unmatched to any gene: 2. The germline V gene has CDR1 GTSNPN and CDR2 SVGIG (reference sequence). CDR3 in amino acids: CAWSGLAGTDTQYF. Written as DNA, the CDR3 is TGTGCCTGGAGTGGTCTAGCGGGCACAGATACGCAGTATTTT.

This clone is medium-sized (0.01 to 0.1%) by share. The genes are TRBV7-6 and TRBJ2-3; the match to TRBD2 covers 12 bases. J was trimmed by 9 bases and V by 1 base; bases with no gene match: 5. The V gene's germline CDR1 is SGHVS and CDR2 FNYEAQ. The CDR3 totals 15 residues. CDR3 loop: CASSLDPTSGGTQYF. CDR3 nucleotides: TGTGCCAGCAGCTTAGACCCGACTAGCGGGGGAACGCAGTATTTT.

CDR3 sequence: CASSAQVGEQYF. As DNA, the CDR3 is TGCGCCAGCAGCGCACAGGTAGGAGAGCAGTACTTC. The chain joins TRBV5-1 to TRBJ2-7; D may be TRBD1 (5 bases). The CDR3 totals 12 residues. Germline assignment: CDR1 SGHRS and CDR2 YFSETQ. Trimming pared 4 bases from V and 7 bases from J, leaving 12 bases between.

This clone was counted a few times. The chain uses TRBV9 and TRBJ2-3; TRBD2 matches at 10 bases. V lost 4 bases to trimming and J lost 3 bases; unmatched junction nucleotides: 5. Germline V CDR1 and CDR2: SGDLS, YYNGEE. This CDR3 has 15 amino acids. The CDR3 loop reads CASSPLAGGTDTQYF. In DNA, the CDR3 is TGTGCCAGCAGCCCGTTAGCGGGGGGAACAGATACGCAGTATTTT. Looking up the rest from reference TRBV9 and TRBJ2-3 gives the full variable domain: DSGVTQTPKHLITATGQRVTLRCSPRSGDLSVYWYQQSLDQGLQFLIQYYNGEERAKGNILERFSAQQFPDLHSELNLSSLELGDSALYFCASSPLAGGTDTQYFGPGTRLTVL.

V is TRBV30 and J is TRBJ1-3, with 7 bases identical to TRBD1. The CDR3 is 16 amino acids. Germline V CDR1 and CDR2: GTSNPN, SVGIG (reference sequence). V gave up 3 bases and J gave up 0 bases; unmatched junction bases: 8. This chain's CDR3 is CAWRRTGGGSGNTIYF. The CDR3 DNA reads as TGTGCCTGGAGGCGGACAGGCGGCGGCTCTGGAAACACCATATATTTT.

This clone was found a few times. The chain has TRBV18 and TRBJ1-3; D is uncertain. The CDR3 spans 15 residues. V lost 3 bases to trimming and J lost 0 bases, with 9 bases between them. Germline CDR1 and CDR2: KGHSH and LQKENI. The CDR3 spells CASSPGRRSGNTIYF. The CDR3 DNA follows: TGTGCCAGCTCACCCGGACGACGCTCTGGAAACACCATATATTTT.

V gene TRBV29-1 combines with J gene TRBJ1-1; 8 bases are a match to TRBD1. The germline gives CDR1 SQVTM, CDR2 ANQGSEA. The CDR3 contains 13 residues. Trimming removed 6 bases from V and 1 base from J; junction bases left unmatched: 4. CDR3 nucleotides: TGCAGCGTAAGACAGGGGCAGAACACTGAAGCTTTCTTT. Translating gives CSVRQGQNTEAFF.

This clone was recorded a few times. This rearrangement joins TRBV19 to TRBJ1-2; the D gene is possibly TRBD1 (5 bases). The CDR3 runs to 13 residues. V lost 3 bases to trimming and J lost 5 bases, with 10 bases between them. Looked up from germline, CDR1 is LNHDA and CDR2 is SQIVND (reference sequence). The CDR3 sequence: CASSMGEPYGYTF. CDR3 nucleotides: TGTGCCAGTAGTATGGGGGAACCTTATGGCTACACCTTC.

This chain joins TRBV25-1 and TRBJ2-1; D is undetermined. Germline CDR1 and CDR2: MGHDK and SYGVNS. The CDR3 is 12 residues long. Trimming took off 7 bases at V and 9 bases at J, with 13 bases between the two ends. The CDR3 loop reads CASNQGPSEQFF. The DNA of the CDR3 is TGTGCCAGCAATCAAGGACCAAGTGAGCAGTTCTTC.

The chain combines TRBV9 with TRBJ1-1; D remains unclear. This CDR3 has 13 amino acids. CDR1 is SGDLS and CDR2 is YYNGEE in the germline V gene. V dropped 0 bases and J dropped 8 bases, with 11 bases sitting between them. The CDR3 loop reads CASSVEPRDEAFF. In DNA form, the CDR3 reads TGTGCCAGCAGCGTAGAACCCAGAGACGAAGCTTTCTTT.

In its sample, this clone was seen a few times. Just one base apart from a much larger clone, this may be a read error. V gene TRBV2 combines with J gene TRBJ1-3; D remains ambiguous. Germline lookup yields CDR1 SNHLY and CDR2 FYNNEI. V shed 3 bases and J shed 6 bases, with 9 bases lying between them. The CDR3 length is 13 residues. CDR3 coding DNA: TGTGCCAGCAGTGAGGTTTCCGAAAACACCATATATTTT. Translation: CASSEVSENTIYF.

This clone was seen a handful of times. The CDR3 loop reads CASSQVGEGRISSGANVLTF. For the CDR3, the DNA is TGCGCCAGCAGCCAAGTGGGGGAGGGGCGAATCTCCTCTGGGGCCAACGTCCTGACTTTC. The rearrangement joins TRBV4-1 to TRBJ2-6; 7 positions match TRBD2. Trimming cost V 1 base and J 0 bases; bases outside gene matches: 12. The CDR3 contains 20 residues. CDR1 and CDR2 from the germline V gene are MGHRA and YSYEKL.

The V and J genes are TRBV14 and TRBJ2-1; unclear D gene. V was pared by 1 base and J by 9 bases, with 10 bases between. Germline V gene data show CDR1 as SGHDN and CDR2 as FVKESK. The CDR3 is made up of 13 amino acids. The CDR3 reads CASSQAGLGEQFF. The CDR3, as DNA: TGTGCCAGCAGCCAAGCAGGTCTCGGTGAGCAGTTCTTC.

The rearrangement joins TRBV7-2 to TRBJ2-1; the match to TRBD1 covers 7 bases. The V gene's germline CDR1 is SGHTA and CDR2 FQGNSA. The CDR3 totals 13 residues. With 4 bases clipped from V and 16 bases from J, the junction kept 13 bases outside the gene matches. CDR3 nucleotide sequence: TGTGCCAGCAGCTCAAAACTCCGGGACAGCCGTTTCTTC. It specifies CASSSKLRDSRFF. The variable domain in full, with the rest retrieved from reference TRBV7-2 and TRBJ2-1, is GAGVSQSPSNKVTEKGKDVELRCDPISGHTALYWYRQSLGQGLEFLIYFQGNSAPDKSGLPSDRFSAERTGGSVSTLTIQRTQQEDSAVYLCASSSKLRDSRFFGPGTRLTVL.

V usage is TRBV27 and J usage is TRBJ1-6; 7 bases line up with TRBD1. Germline CDR1 is MNHEY and CDR2 is SMNVEV (reference sequence). The CDR3 consists of 15 residues. Trimming at V came to 0 bases and at J to 10 bases, leaving 6 bases not matched to a gene. The CDR3 spells CASSLSQGGRSPLHF. CDR3 DNA: TGTGCCAGCAGTTTATCTCAGGGGGGCCGATCACCCCTCCACTTT.

The chain couples TRBV7-9 to TRBJ1-2; D is possibly TRBD1 (5 bases). In germline, CDR1 is SEHNR, CDR2 FQNEAQ (reference sequence). The CDR3 covers 14 residues. Trimming shortened V by 5 bases and J by 1 base, and 11 bases separated the two germline ends. CDR3 in amino acids: CASSPGRLNYGYTF. CDR3 in DNA: TGTGCCAGCAGCCCGGGGCGCCTTAACTATGGCTACACCTTC.

The rearrangement links TRBV6-5 to TRBJ2-2; D uncertain. The germline CDR1 and CDR2 sequences are MNHEY and SVGAGI. The CDR3 runs 13 residues. V was pared by 6 bases and J by 4 bases, with 9 bases between. CDR3 loop: CASSLMGTGELFF. The CDR3 nucleotides are TGTGCCAGCAGCCTTATGGGCACCGGGGAGCTGTTTTTT.

This clone was counted at least ten times. The sample carries other DNA sequences with the same CDR3. The chain has TRBV28 and TRBJ2-7; the D is unclear. Germline loops: CDR1 MDHEN, CDR2 SYDVKM. Trimming removed 4 bases at V and 2 bases at J, with 3 bases between. The CDR3 has 11 amino acids. The CDR3 spells CASSSPYEQYF. The CDR3 DNA sequence: TGTGCCAGCAGTTCCCCCTACGAGCAGTACTTC.

This chain uses TRBV7-9 with TRBJ2-7; 10 bases are a match to TRBD1. J was trimmed by 12 bases and V by 5 bases; bases with no gene match: 7. Germline V gene sequence: CDR1 SEHNR, CDR2 FQNEAQ (reference sequence). The length of the CDR3 is 12 residues. This CDR3 reads CASSQGQGGRYF. CDR3 nucleotides: TGTGCCAGCAGCCAAGGACAGGGGGGACGGTACTTC.

This clone was counted only a few times. The chain joins TRBV30 to TRBJ1-6; the match to TRBD1 covers 11 bases. This CDR3 contains 14 residues. Germline CDR1 is GTSNPN and CDR2 is SVGIG (reference sequence). V gave up 4 bases and J gave up 8 bases; unmatched junction bases: 4. CDR3 sequence reads: CAWTGDRGDSPLHF. CDR3 nucleotides: TGTGCCTGGACCGGGGACAGGGGGGATTCACCCCTCCACTTT.

In nucleotides, the CDR3 is TGTGCCAGCAGCTTGGATCGGTCTAGCGGGGGTCGCACAGATACGCAGTATTTT. Its translation is CASSLDRSSGGRTDTQYF. This chain links TRBV5-4 with TRBJ2-3; 10 bases are a match to TRBD2. This CDR3 has 18 residues. The germline V gene has CDR1 SGHNT and CDR2 YYREEE (reference sequence). With 0 bases clipped from V and 1 base from J, the junction kept 8 bases outside the gene matches.

This clone was observed once. The rearrangement links TRBV6-5 to TRBJ1-2; weak D call: TRBD1 (5 bases). The germline CDR1 and CDR2 sequences are MNHEY and SVGAGI. V lost 0 bases and J lost 8, with 19 bases in between. The CDR3 length is 16 residues. CDR3 in DNA: TGTGCCAGCAGTTACTCTCTTCTGGCAGGGTCGGACGGCTACACCTTC. It is translated as CASSYSLLAGSDGYTF.

As DNA, the CDR3 is TGTGCCAGTAGTATGTCGGGTGGGACTGAAGCTTTCTTT. Its translation is CASSMSGGTEAFF. This chain links TRBV19 with TRBJ1-1, with D hard to call. There are 13 residues in the CDR3. V lost 3 bases and J 5 bases, leaving 10 bases between the germline ends. CDR1 and CDR2 (germline): LNHDA, SQIVND (reference sequence). The full variable domain, completed using reference TRBV19 and TRBJ1-1, is DGGITQSPKYLFRKEGQNVTLSCEQNLNHDAMYWYRQDPGQGLRLIYYSQIVNDFQKGDIAEGYSVSREKKESFPLTVTSAQKNPTAFYLCASSMSGGTEAFFGQGTRLTVV.

This chain uses TRBV7-2 with TRBJ2-7, with a weak D call TRBD2 (5 bases). Trimming removed 8 bases from V and 2 bases from J, with 19 bases in between. CDR1 and CDR2 (germline): SGHTA, FQGNSA. The CDR3 spans 15 residues. Here the CDR3 reads CASGRAPLLTYEQYF. The CDR3, as DNA: TGTGCCAGCGGGAGAGCACCACTCCTCACCTACGAGCAGTACTTC.

This clone was seen only a few times. The chain links TRBV7-9 to TRBJ1-4, with D unresolved. Germline loops: CDR1 SEHNR, CDR2 FQNEAQ (reference sequence). V lost 5 bases and J lost 8, with 21 bases in between. The CDR3 spans 16 residues. The chain's CDR3 is CASSAGVPGVEEKLFF. CDR3 DNA: TGTGCCAGCAGCGCGGGCGTCCCCGGGGTTGAGGAAAAACTGTTTTTT.

The rearrangement uses TRBV2 and TRBJ1-5; no clear D gene. The germline V and J ends were trimmed by 3 bases and 0 bases, with 6 bases remaining between them. The CDR3 contains 14 residues. Germline CDR1 SNHLY, CDR2 FYNNEI. The CDR3 here is CASSEAYSNQPQHF. CDR3 coding DNA: TGTGCCAGCAGTGAGGCATATAGCAATCAGCCCCAGCATTTT.

The V call is TRBV4-1, the J call TRBJ1-4, with a possible D match to TRBD1 (5 bases). Looked up from germline, CDR1 is MGHRA and CDR2 is YSYEKL. V dropped 2 bases and J dropped 7 bases, with 11 bases sitting between them. CDR3 length: 14 residues. DNA of the CDR3: TGCGCCAGCAGCCAAAGGGGAGCTGGTGAAAAACTGTTTTTT. It translates to CASSQRGAGEKLFF.